The 21 T cell receptor beta chains reported below all come from one sample, sequenced in a study of spatial heterogeneity in lung cancer. Time point denoted: sample taken at primary tumor resection. A single record per CDR3 protein comes from TCRdb applying MiXCR to the 5' RACE reads. The sample yields 30,000 to 45,000 distinct CDR3 sequences, roughly 8% seen once. Sequenced here: PBMCs, sampled at surgery. These receptors all come from a male donor with early-stage non-small cell lung cancer.

The sample holds many counts of this clonotype. V usage is TRBV29-1 and J usage is TRBJ2-3, with D unclear. CDR1 and CDR2 (germline): SQVTM, ANQGSEA. Trimming shortened V by 4 bases and J by 6 bases, and 14 bases separated the two germline ends. The CDR3 consists of 13 residues. The CDR3 reads CSVVTDGLDTQYF. The CDR3 DNA reads as TGCAGCGTTGTCACAGACGGGCTCGATACGCAGTATTTT.

This CDR3 reads CATSQGEYGYTF. The DNA for the CDR3 is TGTGCCACCTCCCAGGGGGAATATGGCTACACCTTC. The chain uses TRBV24-1 and TRBJ1-2; the match to TRBD1 covers 7 bases. CDR1 KGHDR and CDR2 SFDVKD come from the germline V gene. The CDR3 is 12 amino acids. Trimming at V came to 9 bases and at J to 5 bases, leaving 5 bases not matched to a gene.

V and J are TRBV20-1 and TRBJ2-7; 12 positions agree with TRBD1. This CDR3 is built from 14 residues. The V and J ends lost 4 bases and 7 bases, in that order; junction bases with no gene match: 8. Germline V gene lookup returns CDR1 DFQATT and CDR2 SNEGSKA (reference sequence). CDR3 amino acids: CSATSGTGGWEQYF. For the CDR3, the DNA is TGCAGTGCTACCTCCGGGACAGGGGGCTGGGAGCAGTACTTC.

This clonotype came up many times. Because the CDR3 is missing its conserved closing phenylalanine or tryptophan, this is likely a read error. The DNA is left out, because the CDR3 cannot be placed on it with certainty; the CDR3 is given as TCRdb lists it. The rearrangement links TRBV5-6 to TRBJ2-5. CDR1 and CDR2 (germline): SGHDT, YYEEEE. The CDR3 numbers 11 amino acids, ends counted. The CDR3: CASSLANIATL.

This clonotype came up many times. The rearrangement joins TRBV28 to TRBJ2-3; D uncertain. CDR3 length: 13 residues. The germline V gene encodes CDR1 MDHEN and CDR2 SYDVKM. The V end lost 5 bases, the J end lost 1 base, and 7 bases lay between the germline ends. The CDR3 nucleotides are TGTGCCAGCAGTACCCTCGGCACAGATACGCAGTATTTT. Translation: CASSTLGTDTQYF.

This clonotype was seen ten or more times. The chain combines TRBV7-9 with TRBJ1-4; D is undetermined. The CDR3 contains 11 residues. CDR1 is SEHNR and CDR2 is FQNEAQ in the germline V gene (reference sequence). Trimming stripped 6 bases from V and 5 bases from J, with 4 bases between. The CDR3 DNA follows: TGTGCCAGCAGAATCAATGAAAAACTGTTTTTT. This sequence encodes CASRINEKLFF. The complete variable domain, with remaining parts taken from reference TRBV7-9 and TRBJ1-4, reads DTGVSQNPRHKITKRGQNVTFRCDPISEHNRLYWYRQTLGQGPEFLTYFQNEAQLEKSRLLSDRFSAERPKGSFSTLEIQRTEQGDSAMYLCASRINEKLFFGSGTQLSVL.

This clonotype was detected many times. The V call is TRBV4-2, the J call TRBJ2-7, with D perhaps TRBD1 (5 bases). CDR3 size: 15 residues. With 1 base removed from V and 0 bases from J, the gap between germline ends came to 10 bases. Germline loops: CDR1 LGHNA, CDR2 YNFKEQ. CDR3 in DNA: TGTGCCAGCAGCCAAGGGCAGGGTGGCTCCTACGAGCAGTACTTC. Amino acids: CASSQGQGGSYEQYF.

This clonotype was recorded at least ten times. The chain couples TRBV11-3 to TRBJ2-7; D remains unclear. This CDR3 is 14 amino acids long. Germline-derived CDR1 and CDR2 are SGHNT and YENEEA. Trimming pared 5 bases from V and 0 bases from J, leaving 11 bases between. The CDR3: CASSPRFSSYEQYV. Written as DNA, the CDR3 is TGTGCCAGCAGCCCCCGATTCAGCTCCTACGAGCAGTACGTC.

This clonotype was counted many times. This chain joins TRBV3-1 and TRBJ2-3, with 11 bases fitting TRBD2. From germline, CDR1 is LGHDT and CDR2 YNNKEL (reference sequence). The CDR3 sequence is 17 residues long. Trimming removed 1 base from V and 3 bases from J; junction bases left unmatched: 6. For the CDR3, the DNA is TGTGCCAGCAGCCAAGGGCGCCGACTAGCGGGGACAGATACGCAGTATTTT. It is translated as CASSQGRRLAGTDTQYF.

This clonotype was seen more than once but under ten times. The chain employs TRBV3-1 and TRBJ1-2, with D hard to call. CDR3 length: 15 residues. The ends were cut back, 5 bases at V and 4 bases at J, with 17 bases in the middle. The germline CDR1 and CDR2 sequences are LGHDT and YNNKEL (reference sequence). CDR3 DNA sequence: TGTGCCAGCAGCTCCCCTGGGTTTCCTAGCTATGGCTACACCTTC. Translation gives CASSSPGFPSYGYTF.

This clonotype was seen ten or more times. The V call is TRBV6-2 or TRBV6-3, the J call TRBJ2-1; 7 bases match TRBD2. V shed 8 bases, J shed 5 bases, and the junction held 9 bases outside the gene matches. Germline CDR1 reads MNHEY; CDR2 reads SVGEGT. The CDR3 is 14 residues long. The CDR3: CASAGVIDDNEQFF. CDR3 in DNA: TGTGCCAGCGCGGGGGTTATTGACGACAATGAGCAGTTCTTC.

This clonotype has just a few counts. The chain uses TRBV15 and TRBJ2-3, with D perhaps assigned TRBD1 or TRBD2 (5 bases each). The CDR3 has 14 amino acids. The germline V gene encodes CDR1 LNHNV and CDR2 YYDKDF (reference sequence). The V gene lost 0 bases and the J gene lost 4 bases, with 8 bases spanning the gap. The CDR3 sequence is CATSREQGPDTQYF. The CDR3 DNA is TGTGCCACCAGCAGAGAGCAGGGACCAGATACGCAGTATTTT.

This clonotype occurred many times. This sequence joins TRBV7-9 and TRBJ2-2, with 14 bases fitting TRBD2. Germline trimming cut 4 bases from V and 1 base from J; bases unmatched to any gene: 2. This CDR3 is built from 17 residues. CDR1 SEHNR and CDR2 FQNEAQ come from the germline V gene (reference sequence). In DNA form, the CDR3 reads TGTGCCAGCAGCTCCGGACTAGCGGGAGGGAACACCGGGGAGCTGTTTTTT. Its protein is CASSSGLAGGNTGELFF. The full variable domain, completed using reference TRBV7-9 and TRBJ2-2, is DTGVSQNPRHKITKRGQNVTFRCDPISEHNRLYWYRQTLGQGPEFLTYFQNEAQLEKSRLLSDRFSAERPKGSFSTLEIQRTEQGDSAMYLCASSSGLAGGNTGELFFGEGSRLTVL.

This clonotype was picked up a small number of times. The gene calls are TRBV19 and TRBJ1-1; the D gene is possibly TRBD1 (5 bases). The CDR3 is 15 amino acids. Germline loops: CDR1 LNHDA, CDR2 SQIVND (reference sequence). V lost 1 base to trimming and J lost 0 bases, with 9 bases between them. The CDR3 DNA reads as TGTGCCAGTAGTATAGGGGACCTAGTGAACACTGAAGCTTTCTTT. Translation: CASSIGDLVNTEAFF.

This clonotype has ten or more counts. This sequence joins TRBV4-3 and TRBJ2-2; 10 nucleotides agree with TRBD2. This CDR3 region has 14 residues. Losses at the gene ends were 2 bases for V and 12 bases for J; bases not matched to a gene: 6. Germline-derived CDR1 and CDR2 are LGHNA and YSLEER. In DNA form, the CDR3 reads TGCGCCAGCAGCCAAAAGCGGGAGGGCCTCCAGCTGTTTTTT. Amino acids: CASSQKREGLQLFF.

This clonotype was observed many times. The chain recombines TRBV7-9 with TRBJ1-6, with unresolved D. Deletions cut 8 bases from V and 0 bases from J, with 5 bases between. The CDR3 has 13 amino acids. Germline loops: CDR1 SEHNR, CDR2 FQNEAQ (reference sequence). CDR3 sequence: CASLDSYNSPLHF. The CDR3 nucleotides read TGTGCCAGCCTTGACTCCTATAATTCACCCCTCCACTTT.

There are many counts of this clonotype. The chain employs TRBV12-3 or TRBV12-4 and TRBJ2-2, with 10 bases that match TRBD1. The CDR3 length is 15 residues. J was trimmed by 4 bases and V by 6 bases; bases with no gene match: 5. The CDR3 spells CASSTGTGVTGELFF. The CDR3 DNA follows: TGTGCCAGCAGCACCGGGACAGGGGTCACCGGGGAGCTGTTTTTT.

This clonotype was seen a handful of times. This sequence joins TRBV14 and TRBJ1-1; 9 nucleotides match TRBD1. The CDR3 contains 19 residues. Germline CDR1 is SGHDN and CDR2 is FVKESK. The J segment lost 5 bases and the V segment lost 3 bases, leaving 19 bases of the junction unmatched. CDR3 sequence: CASSHRTSRGQGSETEAFF. As DNA, the CDR3 is TGTGCCAGCAGCCATAGGACATCCCGGGGACAGGGTTCGGAGACTGAAGCTTTCTTT.

This clonotype was counted at least ten times. The genes are TRBV20-1 and TRBJ1-1, with 7 positions matching TRBD1. J lost 5 bases, V lost 4 bases, and 4 bases had no gene match. CDR1 is DFQATT and CDR2 is SNEGSKA in the germline V gene (reference sequence). CDR3 length: 12 amino acids. DNA of the CDR3: TGCAGTGCTACCCCAGGGGGAACTGAAGCTTTCTTT. Residues: CSATPGGTEAFF.

This clonotype was seen many times. The J gene is TRBJ2-4, the V gene TRBV29-1, with 8 bases identical to TRBD1. This CDR3 is built from 13 residues. Germline values: CDR1 SQVTM, CDR2 ANQGSEA. V gave up 7 bases and J gave up 5 bases; unmatched junction bases: 7. The CDR3 region has the DNA TGCAGCGCTTGGACAGGGAGCCAAAACATTCAGTACTTC. It translates to CSAWTGSQNIQYF.

This clonotype was seen many times. The chain recombines TRBV9 with TRBJ1-3; D is unclear. This CDR3 comprises 16 residues. V was clipped by 0 bases and J by 0 bases, with 10 bases between them. Germline V CDR1 and CDR2: SGDLS, YYNGEE. The CDR3 loop is CASSVGGPTSGNTIYF. Written as DNA, the CDR3 is TGTGCCAGCAGCGTAGGAGGACCGACCTCTGGAAACACCATATATTTT.